The present entry profiles one T cell receptor (beta chain) with its context. Antigen specificity is unknown. The entry originates in a study of T cell responses to AZD1222 COVID-19 vaccine. Study-level findings and limits: Compared with day 0, the breadth and depth of the Spike-specific TCR repertoire rose significantly after two doses of AZD1222.

Some clones are missing from TCRdb's copy, which holds only in-frame ones; the method was immunoSEQ multiplex PCR. The table includes fewer than 200,000 clones, roughly 88% detected once. Per germline, CDR1 KGHDR and CDR2 SFDVKD. V was pared by 5 bases and J by 3 bases, with 18 bases between. This CDR3 has 17 residues. The origin of this receptor is an adult who received the AZD1222 COVID-19 vaccine. This material consisted of peripheral blood, taken 28 days after the second AZD1222 dose. The chain couples TRBV24-1 to TRBJ2-2, with D possibly being TRBD1 (5 bases). The CDR3 loop reads CATSAQGAGKYTGELFF. DNA of the CDR3: TGTGCCACCAGTGCCCAAGGGGCAGGGAAGTACACCGGGGAGCTGTTTTTT.